These 14 T cell receptor beta chains were sequenced from one sample in a study of CD8 T cells in ankylosing spondylitis. Findings of the study overall: The study identified a TCR beta motif of seven or eight highly homologous variants that appeared characteristic of ankylosing spondylitis blood.

TCRdb reprocessed the 5' RACE reads via MiXCR and lists one record per CDR3 protein. The sample consists of about 700,000 distinct CDR3 sequences, under 20% of them appearing once. Their specific antigens are unknown. Sample: blood, either unsorted or a sorted T cell fraction (not recorded which). All receptors derive from a male donor with ankylosing spondylitis.

The V and J genes are TRBV4-2 and TRBJ2-5, with D perhaps matching TRBD1 (7 bases). The germline V and J ends were trimmed by 5 bases and 2 bases, with 15 bases remaining between them. This CDR3 is 15 amino acids long. Germline CDR1 reads LGHNA; CDR2 reads YNFKEQ. The CDR3 DNA reads TGTGCCAGCAGCAGGCGGGACAGTCGGCAAGAGACCCAGTACTTC. Translated: CASSRRDSRQETQYF.

This clonotype showed up just a few times. V is TRBV4-1 and J is TRBJ2-3; D gene unclear. V lost 1 base, J lost 2 bases, and 7 bases lay in between. CDR1 is MGHRA and CDR2 is YSYEKL in the germline V gene. The CDR3 length is 14 residues. This CDR3 is CASSQAEHTDTQYF. CDR3 DNA: TGCGCCAGCAGCCAAGCGGAACACACAGATACGCAGTATTTT.

About this clonotype itself: Sequence at one end of the junction differs from germline and may be a read error. V usage is TRBV29-1 and J usage is TRBJ2-5; 7 nucleotides agree with TRBD2. CDR3 length equals 14 residues. Germline CDR1 SQVTM, CDR2 ANQGSEA. The CDR3 DNA reads TGCAGCGTTGAGGGGCTAGCGGAACAAGAGACCCCGTACTTC. It encodes CSVEGLAEQETPYF.

The chain has TRBV20-1 and TRBJ1-5; possibly TRBD1 for D (6 bases). The CDR3 is made up of 14 amino acids. In germline, CDR1 is DFQATT, CDR2 SNEGSKA (reference sequence). V was cut by 3 bases and J by 7 bases, with 16 bases left in between. CDR3 nucleotide sequence: TGCAGTGCTAGTTCCCCCAGGGGAGGCCAGCCCCAGCATTTT. Translated, it gives CSASSPRGGQPQHF.

Concerning this clonotype: A read error may account for a junction end that differs from germline. The V gene is TRBV27, the J gene TRBJ2-1; D possibly corresponds to TRBD2 (6 bases). The CDR3 covers 13 residues. In germline, CDR1 is MNHEY, CDR2 SMNVEV (reference sequence). The CDR3 here is CDSRRDSYNEQFF. In DNA, the CDR3 is TGTGACAGCAGGAGGGACTCCTACAATGAGCAGTTCTTC.

This clonotype was recorded a few times. The V gene is TRBV11-2, the J gene TRBJ2-1; D is unclear. Trimming stripped 1 base from V and 10 bases from J, with 8 bases between. Germline V gives CDR1 SGHAT, CDR2 FQNNGV. The CDR3 is 12 residues long. CDR3 nucleotides: TGTGCCAGCAGCTTAGGGATGGGGGAGCAGTTCTTC. Its translation: CASSLGMGEQFF.

This clonotype was counted between two and nine times. This chain links TRBV3-1 with TRBJ2-3; D is unresolved. The V gene lost 1 base and the J gene lost 2 bases, with 10 bases spanning the gap. Germline V gene lookup returns CDR1 LGHDT and CDR2 YNNKEL (reference sequence). The CDR3 runs 15 residues. In nucleotides, the CDR3 is TGTGCCAGCAGCCAAGGGCAGTTTGTCACAGATACGCAGTATTTT. Its protein is CASSQGQFVTDTQYF.

The rearrangement uses TRBV6-2 or TRBV6-3 and TRBJ1-1, with D unclear. This CDR3 has 12 amino acids. Germline V gene sequence: CDR1 MNHEY, CDR2 SVGEGT. Trimming removed 8 bases at V and 3 bases at J, with 10 bases between. The DNA of the CDR3 is TGTGCCAGCGAGGCCGGGGACACTGAAGCTTTCTTT. It codes for CASEAGDTEAFF.

The chain recombines TRBV5-6 with TRBJ1-1; maybe TRBD1 (5 bases). V lost 2 bases and J 4 bases, leaving 12 bases between the germline ends. The CDR3 sequence is 14 residues long. CDR1 is SGHDT, CDR2 YYEEEE, per germline. CDR3 protein: CASSLLPQGTEAFF. DNA of the CDR3: TGTGCCAGCAGCTTACTCCCCCAGGGCACTGAAGCTTTCTTT.

This clonotype was seen repeatedly, ten times or more. This sequence joins TRBV29-1 and TRBJ2-1; tentative D call: TRBD1 (7 bases). The V and J ends lost 4 bases and 2 bases respectively, with 21 bases between them. The CDR3 covers 17 residues. CDR1 and CDR2 from the germline V gene are SQVTM and ANQGSEA. DNA for the CDR3: TGCAGCGTTGGTGGAACCGCGGGACAGACCACCTACAATGAGCAGTTCTTC. It codes for CSVGGTAGQTTYNEQFF.

CDR3 loop: CASTLADREQTEAFF. In DNA, the CDR3 is TGCGCCAGCACACTGGCCGATCGCGAACAGACTGAAGCTTTCTTT. V gene TRBV5-1 combines with J gene TRBJ1-1; D gene uncertain. The germline gives CDR1 SGHRS, CDR2 YFSETQ. The germline V and J ends were trimmed by 6 bases and 5 bases, with 20 bases remaining between them. The CDR3 extends over 15 amino acids.

The sample holds a few counts of this clonotype. The chain uses TRBV5-1 and TRBJ2-2; D is possibly TRBD1 (5 bases). Trimming took 0 bases from V and 4 from J, leaving 7 bases between them. The CDR3 sequence is 14 residues long. Germline V gene data show CDR1 as SGHRS and CDR2 as YFSETQ. The DNA of the CDR3 is TGCGCCAGCAGCTTGGGACAGTTCACCGGGGAGCTGTTTTTT. Translation gives CASSLGQFTGELFF.

In its sample, this clonotype was seen a few times. The gene calls are TRBV12-3 or TRBV12-4 and TRBJ2-1, with TRBD2 matching over 14 bases. The V and J ends lost 4 bases and 7 bases, in that order; junction bases with no gene match: 12. The CDR3 contains 18 residues. CDR3: CASSSKLGLAGEVNEQFF. DNA of the CDR3: TGTGCCAGCAGTTCCAAGTTGGGACTAGCGGGAGAGGTAAATGAGCAGTTCTTC.

This chain joins TRBV29-1 and TRBJ2-1; D is uncertain. The V and J ends lost 6 bases and 8 bases respectively, with 11 bases between them. There are 11 residues in the CDR3. Germline CDR1 SQVTM, CDR2 ANQGSEA. This CDR3 reads CSVAAFHEQFF. In DNA form, the CDR3 reads TGCAGCGTCGCAGCTTTTCATGAGCAGTTCTTC.